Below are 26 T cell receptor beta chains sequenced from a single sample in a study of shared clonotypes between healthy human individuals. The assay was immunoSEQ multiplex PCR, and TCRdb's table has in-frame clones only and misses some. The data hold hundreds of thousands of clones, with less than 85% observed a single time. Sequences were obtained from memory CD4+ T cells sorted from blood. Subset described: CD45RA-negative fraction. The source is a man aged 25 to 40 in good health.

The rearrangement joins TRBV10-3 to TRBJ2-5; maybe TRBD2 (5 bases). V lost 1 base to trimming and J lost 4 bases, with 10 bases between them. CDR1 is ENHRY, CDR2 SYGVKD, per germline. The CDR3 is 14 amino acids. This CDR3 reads CAISEFRDLETQYF. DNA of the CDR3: TGTGCCATCAGTGAGTTTCGGGATCTAGAGACCCAGTACTTC.

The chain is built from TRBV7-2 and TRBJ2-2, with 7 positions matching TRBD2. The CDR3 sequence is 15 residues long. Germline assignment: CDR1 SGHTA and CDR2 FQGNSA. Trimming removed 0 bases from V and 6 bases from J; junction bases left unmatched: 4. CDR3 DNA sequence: TGTGCCAGCAGCTTAGCCCTAGGACTAGCCGGGGAGCTGTTTTTT. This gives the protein CASSLALGLAGELFF.

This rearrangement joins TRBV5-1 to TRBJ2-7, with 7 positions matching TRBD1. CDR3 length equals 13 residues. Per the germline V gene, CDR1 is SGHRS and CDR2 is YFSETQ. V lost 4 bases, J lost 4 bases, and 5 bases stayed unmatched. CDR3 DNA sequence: TGCGCCAGCAGCATACAGACAGGGTACGAGCAGTACTTC. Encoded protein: CASSIQTGYEQYF. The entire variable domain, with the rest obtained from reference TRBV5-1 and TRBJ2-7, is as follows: KAGVTQTPRYLIKTRGQQVTLSCSPISGHRSVSWYQQTPGQGLQFLFEYFSETQRNKGNFPGRFSGRQFSNSRSEMNVSTLELGDSALYLCASSIQTGYEQYFGPGTRLTVT.

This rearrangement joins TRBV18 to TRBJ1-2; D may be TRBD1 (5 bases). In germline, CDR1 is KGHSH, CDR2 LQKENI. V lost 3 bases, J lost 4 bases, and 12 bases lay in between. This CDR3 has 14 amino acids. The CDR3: CASSPGTDIYGYTF. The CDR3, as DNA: TGTGCCAGCTCACCCGGGACGGACATCTATGGCTACACCTTC. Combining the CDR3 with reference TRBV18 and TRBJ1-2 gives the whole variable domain NAGVMQNPRHLVRRRGQEARLRCSPMKGHSHVYWYRQLPEEGLKFMVYLQKENIIDESGMPKERFSAEFPKEGPSILRIQQVVRGDSAAYFCASSPGTDIYGYTFGSGTRLTVV.

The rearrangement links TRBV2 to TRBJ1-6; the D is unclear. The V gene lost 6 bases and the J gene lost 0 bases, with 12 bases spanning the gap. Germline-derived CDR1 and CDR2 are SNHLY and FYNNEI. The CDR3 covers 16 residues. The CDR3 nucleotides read TGTGCCAGCAGAGTCGAGGAGTACTCCTATAATTCACCCCTCCACTTT. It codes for CASRVEEYSYNSPLHF.

The chain's CDR3 is CASRDTGSGANVLTF. The CDR3 DNA reads as TGTGCCAGCAGAGATACAGGGTCTGGGGCCAACGTCCTGACTTTC. This sequence joins TRBV6-5 and TRBJ2-6, with D possibly being TRBD1 (6 bases). This CDR3 comprises 15 residues. V dropped 6 bases and J dropped 1 base, with 10 bases sitting between them. Per germline, CDR1 MNHEY and CDR2 SVGAGI.

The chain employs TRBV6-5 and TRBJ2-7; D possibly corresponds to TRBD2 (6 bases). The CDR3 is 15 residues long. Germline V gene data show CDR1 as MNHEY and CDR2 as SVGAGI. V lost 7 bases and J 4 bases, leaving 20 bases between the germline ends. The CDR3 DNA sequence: TGTGCCAGCACCCCCAAGCGGGCCGAGGAGTACGAGCAGTACTTC. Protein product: CASTPKRAEEYEQYF.

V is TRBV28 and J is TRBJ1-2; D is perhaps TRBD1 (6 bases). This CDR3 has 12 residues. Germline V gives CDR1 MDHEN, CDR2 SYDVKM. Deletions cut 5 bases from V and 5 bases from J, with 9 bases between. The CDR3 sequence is CASSPGQYGYTF. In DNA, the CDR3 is TGTGCCAGCAGTCCCGGACAGTATGGCTACACCTTC.

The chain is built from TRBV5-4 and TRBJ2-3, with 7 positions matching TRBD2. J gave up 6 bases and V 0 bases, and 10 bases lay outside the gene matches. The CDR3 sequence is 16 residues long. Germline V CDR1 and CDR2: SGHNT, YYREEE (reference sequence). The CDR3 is CASSLVGRRAGDTQYF. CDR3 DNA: TGTGCCAGCAGCTTGGTGGGAAGGCGAGCGGGGGATACGCAGTATTTT.

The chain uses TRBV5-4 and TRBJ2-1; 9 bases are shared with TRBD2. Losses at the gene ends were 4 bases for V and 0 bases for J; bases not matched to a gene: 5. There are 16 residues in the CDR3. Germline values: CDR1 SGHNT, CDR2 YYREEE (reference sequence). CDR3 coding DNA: TGTGCCAGCAGCCTAAATAGCGGGAGCTCCTACAATGAGCAGTTCTTC. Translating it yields CASSLNSGSSYNEQFF.

CDR3: CASSPGSSSYNEQFF. The CDR3 region has the DNA TGCGCCAGCAGCCCGGGGTCGAGCTCCTACAATGAGCAGTTCTTC. The chain joins TRBV5-1 to TRBJ2-1; tentative D call: TRBD2 (5 bases). CDR1 is SGHRS and CDR2 is YFSETQ in the germline V gene. Trimming stripped 4 bases from V and 0 bases from J, with 11 bases between. CDR3 length: 15 residues.

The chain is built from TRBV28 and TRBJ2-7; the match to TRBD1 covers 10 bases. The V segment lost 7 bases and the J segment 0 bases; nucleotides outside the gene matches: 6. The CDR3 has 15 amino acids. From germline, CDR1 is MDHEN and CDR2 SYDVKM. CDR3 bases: TGTGCCAGCAATAAGGACAGGGGGGGCTCCTACGAGCAGTACTTC. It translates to CASNKDRGGSYEQYF.

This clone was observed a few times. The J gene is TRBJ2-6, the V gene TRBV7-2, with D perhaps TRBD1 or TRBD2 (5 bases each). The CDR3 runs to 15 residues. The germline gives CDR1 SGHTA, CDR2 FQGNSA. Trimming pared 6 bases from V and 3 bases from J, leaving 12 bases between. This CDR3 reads CASSLGGYGANVLTF. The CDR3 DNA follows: TGTGCCAGCAGTCTTGGGGGTTATGGGGCCAACGTCCTGACTTTC.

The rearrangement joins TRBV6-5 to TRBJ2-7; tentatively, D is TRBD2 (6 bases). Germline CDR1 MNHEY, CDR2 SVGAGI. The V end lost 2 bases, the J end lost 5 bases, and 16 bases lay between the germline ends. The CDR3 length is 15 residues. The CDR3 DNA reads TGTGCCAGCAGTTACGCTCGACCGGGACTCGACGAGCAGTACTTC. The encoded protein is CASSYARPGLDEQYF.

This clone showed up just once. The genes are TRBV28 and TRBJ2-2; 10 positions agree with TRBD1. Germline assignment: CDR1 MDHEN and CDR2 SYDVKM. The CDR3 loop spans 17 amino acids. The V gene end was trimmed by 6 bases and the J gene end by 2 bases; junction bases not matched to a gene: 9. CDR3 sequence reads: CASSRLDRGLNTGELFF. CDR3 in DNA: TGTGCCAGCAGCAGACTCGACAGGGGGCTCAACACCGGGGAGCTGTTTTTT. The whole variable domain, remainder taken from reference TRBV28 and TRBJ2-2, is DVKVTQSSRYLVKRTGEKVFLECVQDMDHENMFWYRQDPGLGLRLIYFSYDVKMKEKGDIPEGYSVSREKKERFSLILESASTNQTSMYLCASSRLDRGLNTGELFFGEGSRLTVL.

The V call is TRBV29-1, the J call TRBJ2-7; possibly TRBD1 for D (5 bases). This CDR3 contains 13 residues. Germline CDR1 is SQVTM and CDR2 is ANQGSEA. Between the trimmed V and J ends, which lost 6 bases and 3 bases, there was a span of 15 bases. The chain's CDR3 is CSVGQDWRYEQYF. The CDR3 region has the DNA TGCAGCGTGGGGCAGGATTGGCGCTACGAGCAGTACTTC.

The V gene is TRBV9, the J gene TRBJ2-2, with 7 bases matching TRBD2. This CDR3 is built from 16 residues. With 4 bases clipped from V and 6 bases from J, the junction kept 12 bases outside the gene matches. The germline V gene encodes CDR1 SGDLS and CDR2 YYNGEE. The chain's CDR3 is CASSPQSGGSAGELFF. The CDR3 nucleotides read TGTGCCAGCAGCCCCCAGTCGGGCGGGAGTGCCGGGGAGCTGTTTTTT. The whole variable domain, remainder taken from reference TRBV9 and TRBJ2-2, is DSGVTQTPKHLITATGQRVTLRCSPRSGDLSVYWYQQSLDQGLQFLIQYYNGEERAKGNILERFSAQQFPDLHSELNLSSLELGDSALYFCASSPQSGGSAGELFFGEGSRLTVL.

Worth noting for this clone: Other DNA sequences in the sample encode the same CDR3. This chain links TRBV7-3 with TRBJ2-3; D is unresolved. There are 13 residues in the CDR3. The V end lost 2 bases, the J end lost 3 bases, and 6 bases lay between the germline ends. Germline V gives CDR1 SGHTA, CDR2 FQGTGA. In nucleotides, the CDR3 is TGTGCCAGCAGCTTACGTCCGACAGATACGCAGTATTTT. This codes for CASSLRPTDTQYF. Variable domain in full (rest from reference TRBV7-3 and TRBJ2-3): GAGVSQTPSNKVTEKGKYVELRCDPISGHTALYWYRQSLGQGPEFLIYFQGTGAADDSGLPNDRFFAVRPEGSVSTLKIQRTERGDSAVYLCASSLRPTDTQYFGPGTRLTVL.

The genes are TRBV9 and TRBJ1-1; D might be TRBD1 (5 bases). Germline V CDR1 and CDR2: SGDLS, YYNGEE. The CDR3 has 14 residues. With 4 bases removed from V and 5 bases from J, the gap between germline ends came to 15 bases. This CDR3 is CASSISGGGTEAFF. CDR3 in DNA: TGTGCCAGCAGCATTAGTGGGGGAGGAACTGAAGCTTTCTTT.

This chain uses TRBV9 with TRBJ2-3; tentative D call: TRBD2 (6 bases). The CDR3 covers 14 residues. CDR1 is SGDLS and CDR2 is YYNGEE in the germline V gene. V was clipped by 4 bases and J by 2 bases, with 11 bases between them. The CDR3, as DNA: TGTGCCAGCAGCTCAGGACTAATCACAGATACGCAGTATTTT. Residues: CASSSGLITDTQYF.

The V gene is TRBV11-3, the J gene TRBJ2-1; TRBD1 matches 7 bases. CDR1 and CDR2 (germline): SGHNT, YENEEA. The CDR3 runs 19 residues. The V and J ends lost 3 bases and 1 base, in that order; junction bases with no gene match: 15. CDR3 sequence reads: CASSFGGTVLADSYNEQFF. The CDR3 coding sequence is TGTGCCAGCAGCTTCGGTGGGACAGTCCTTGCCGATTCCTACAATGAGCAGTTCTTC. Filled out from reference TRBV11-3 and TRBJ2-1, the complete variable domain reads EAGVVQSPRYKIIEKKQPVAFWCNPISGHNTLYWYLQNLGQGPELLIRYENEEAVDDSQLPKDRFSAERLKGVDSTLKIQPAELGDSAVYLCASSFGGTVLADSYNEQFFGPGTRLTVL.

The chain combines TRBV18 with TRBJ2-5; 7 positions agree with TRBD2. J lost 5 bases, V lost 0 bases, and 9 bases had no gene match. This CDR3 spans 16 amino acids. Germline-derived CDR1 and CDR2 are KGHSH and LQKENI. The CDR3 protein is CASSPPTSPYVETQYF. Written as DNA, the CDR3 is TGTGCCAGCTCACCACCGACTAGCCCCTATGTGGAGACCCAGTACTTC.

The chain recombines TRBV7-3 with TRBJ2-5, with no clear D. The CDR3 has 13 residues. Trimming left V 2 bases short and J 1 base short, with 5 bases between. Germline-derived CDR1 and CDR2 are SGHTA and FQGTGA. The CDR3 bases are TGTGCCAGCAGCTTAGGCAGCCAAGAGACCCAGTACTTC. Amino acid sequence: CASSLGSQETQYF.

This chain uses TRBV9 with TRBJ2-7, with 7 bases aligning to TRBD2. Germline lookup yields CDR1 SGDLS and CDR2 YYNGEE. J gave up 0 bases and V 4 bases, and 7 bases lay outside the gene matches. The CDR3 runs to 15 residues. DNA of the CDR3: TGTGCCAGCAGCCCCCAGACTAGCATCTCCTACGAGCAGTACTTC. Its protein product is CASSPQTSISYEQYF.

The CDR3 region has the DNA TGTGCCAGCAGCGTAGTTGGCGGAGGGCCATGGAATGAGCAGTTCTTC. Translating gives CASSVVGGGPWNEQFF. The V call is TRBV9, the J call TRBJ2-1; D may be TRBD2 (6 bases). The V gene's germline CDR1 is SGDLS and CDR2 YYNGEE. V was pared by 0 bases and J by 7 bases, with 17 bases between. This CDR3 has 16 amino acids.

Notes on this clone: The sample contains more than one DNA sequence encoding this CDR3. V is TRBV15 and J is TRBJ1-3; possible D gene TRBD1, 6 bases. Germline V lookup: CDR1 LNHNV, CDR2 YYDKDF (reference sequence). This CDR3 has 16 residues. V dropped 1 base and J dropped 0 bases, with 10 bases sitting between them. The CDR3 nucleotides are TGTGCCACCAGCAGAGGGCAAGGGGGCTCTGGAAACACCATATATTTT. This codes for CATSRGQGGSGNTIYF.